This paragraph covers one T cell receptor beta chain sequence. Its cognate antigen is unknown. This record comes from a study of T cell responses to AZD1222 COVID-19 vaccine. Trimming pared 8 bases from V and 6 bases from J, leaving 19 bases between. From germline, CDR1 is WNHNN and CDR2 SYGVQD (reference sequence). The CDR3 consists of 15 residues. Findings of the study overall: The donor cohort was predominantly white British with a female majority, and clonal diversity may have been underestimated. CD4 TCRs linked to vaccination spanned spike, dominating at 160-218 and 743-854. Spike-specific TCRs gained breadth and depth after people received two AZD1222 doses.

Some clones are missing from TCRdb's copy, which holds only in-frame ones; the method was immunoSEQ multiplex PCR. Here the sample spans about 160,000 clones, just over 90% being singletons. The V and J genes are TRBV10-1 and TRBJ2-2, with D tentatively TRBD2 (6 bases). The TCR sequence derives from an adult in good health. Source: peripheral blood, taken on day 0 of MenACWY control vaccination. The CDR3 sequence: CASRKSGAGPGELFF. The CDR3 nucleotides are TGCGCCAGCCGTAAATCGGGAGCCGGGCCCGGGGAGCTGTTTTTT.